Given below is one T cell receptor (beta chain) in context. Its antigen remains unidentified. Assay: immunoSEQ multiplex PCR; the TCRdb copy retains only in-frame clones and omits some. The sample holds roughly 120,000 clones, over 85% seen once. Losses at the gene ends were 7 bases for V and 4 bases for J; bases not matched to a gene: 3. This CDR3 is built from 12 residues. Germline CDR1 reads SGHRS; CDR2 reads YFSETQ. The data are from a study of cytomegalovirus exposure and HLA in healthy donors. The wider study: The same platform was used for the 120 validation repertoires and the 500 to 700 first-cohort repertoires, a later analysis reported.

General study points: Reported performance of the classifier showed diagnosis of cytomegalovirus status with high specificity and sensitivity.

The V call is TRBV5-1, the J call TRBJ1-2; 8 bases are shared with TRBD1. The sequencing input was PBMCs. The receptor comes from a man aged 30 to 39 in good health and CMV-seronegative. DNA for the CDR3: TGCGCCAGCCAGGGGGCGGGCTATGGCTACACCTTC. Its protein is CASQGAGYGYTF.